Given below is one T cell receptor (beta chain) in context. Its recognized antigen is unknown. Within one base of it there is no much larger clone, and no base qualities were kept. Measured from the cysteine to the phenylalanine, the CDR3 is 14 residues long. CDR3 DNA only is kept here, 42 bases in frame from base 1. V is cut back by 1 base and J by 7 bases, with 7 bases in the junction unmatched. The germline V gene provides CDR1 SGHRS and CDR2 YFSETQ. The goal of deep resolution MiSeq sequencing was a depth between 1 in 1 million and 1 in 200,000 T cells, and coverage averaged 10x per clonotype. The immunoSEQ hsTCRB Kit was used to generate TCR beta libraries. In the paper's pipeline: ImmunoSEQ Data Assistant and ImmunoSEQ Analyzer were used for data analysis, and V, D and J genes were assigned according to IMGT definitions. Clonality, with values ranging from 0 to 1, was calculated as one minus the normalized Shannon entropy of productive rearrangement frequencies. Public clonotype analysis was restricted to overrepresented clonotypes comprising at least 0.05% of each patient's repertoire. Repertoires from about a dozen age-matched healthy donors in immuneACCESS were used as clonality controls. The table comes from immuneACCESS by way of TCRdb, which keeps in-frame sequences with V and J called. Part of the clones is missing from these tables; in studies checked, under half for an unresolved V gene and the rest for unknown reasons. The V and J calls and clone size are taken from that table; D and trimming were inferred from the DNA. This sample gives 35,000 or so clones in total; 71% of them show up just once. Of the sample, over 15% falls within the top ten clones.

The sample is drawn from a study of cytotoxic CD8 clonotypes in ibrutinib-treated CLL (TCRdb year 2021). Some background on the complete study: The cohort had 11 to 12 relapsed/refractory and 15 treatment-naive patients; about 17 were IGHV unmutated. Partial responses were observed in roughly 24 patients and complete responses in 2; after a median follow-up of around 68 months, remission was maintained in roughly 15 patients and progression was observed in around twelve. Response samples were obtained after a median of around eleven months of treatment, with a range of about 6 to 36 months. On average, each sample yielded hundreds of thousands of productive templates and over 90,000 productive rearrangements. Longitudinal samples were obtainable from about 30% of the roughly 90 participants in the trial. Cryopreserved peripheral blood mononuclear cells were collected before treatment, at response, and at either disease progression or sustained remission. Every remission and progressive disease sample was obtained while ibrutinib was still being received by the patients.

The time point label on this specimen signifies: progressive disease on ibrutinib. For TCR beta library preparation, approximately 2 micrograms of genomic DNA were isolated from cryopreserved PBMCs. Longitudinal blood samples from CLL patients receiving ibrutinib monotherapy were subjected to high-throughput TCR beta sequencing. The patients were enrolled in a single-center, open-label phase 2 trial of ibrutinib monotherapy. Beyond this particular receptor, the publication reports: At ibrutinib response clonality went up, during sustained remission it held steady, and at progression it dropped back toward baseline. Public clonotypes were rare and either shrank or stayed stable during treatment, and the rise in clonality at ibrutinib response reflected expansion of private clonotypes. At baseline, clonality was higher than in age-matched healthy donors and showed a strong correlation with circulating CD8+ T-cell counts. Lymph node repertoires were not examined, and the timing of sampling was not matched between patients in sustained remission and those whose disease progressed.

Sequences were derived from PBMCs, sampled at disease progression, from a patient treated with ibrutinib. The chain uses TRBV5-1 and TRBJ1-1, with 7 bases aligning to TRBD1. The clonotype originates from a human donor with chronic lymphocytic leukemia. The DNA sequence reads TGCGCCAGCAGCTTGAACGGGGACAGAAGTGAAGCTTTCTTT. The translation is CASSLNGDRSEAFF.